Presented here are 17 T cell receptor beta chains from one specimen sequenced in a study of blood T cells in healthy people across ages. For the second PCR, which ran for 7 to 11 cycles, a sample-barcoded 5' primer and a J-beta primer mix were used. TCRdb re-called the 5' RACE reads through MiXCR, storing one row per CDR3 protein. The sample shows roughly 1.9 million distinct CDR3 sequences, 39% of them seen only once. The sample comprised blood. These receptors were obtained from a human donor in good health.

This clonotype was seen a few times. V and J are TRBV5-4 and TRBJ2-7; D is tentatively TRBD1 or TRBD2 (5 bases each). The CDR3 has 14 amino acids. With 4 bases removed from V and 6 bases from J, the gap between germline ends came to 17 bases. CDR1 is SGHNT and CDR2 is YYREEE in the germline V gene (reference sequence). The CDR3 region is CASSRKRGTSEQYF. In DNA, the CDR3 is TGTGCCAGCAGCCGAAAGAGGGGTACCAGCGAGCAGTACTTC.

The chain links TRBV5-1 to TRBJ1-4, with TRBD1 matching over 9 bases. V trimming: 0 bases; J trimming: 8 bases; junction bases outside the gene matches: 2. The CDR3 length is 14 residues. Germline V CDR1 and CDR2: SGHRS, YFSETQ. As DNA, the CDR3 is TGCGCCAGCAGCTTGGAGGGACAGGGCGAAAAACTGTTTTTT. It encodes CASSLEGQGEKLFF. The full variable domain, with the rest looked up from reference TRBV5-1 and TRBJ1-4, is KAGVTQTPRYLIKTRGQQVTLSCSPISGHRSVSWYQQTPGQGLQFLFEYFSETQRNKGNFPGRFSGRQFSNSRSEMNVSTLELGDSALYLCASSLEGQGEKLFFGSGTQLSVL.

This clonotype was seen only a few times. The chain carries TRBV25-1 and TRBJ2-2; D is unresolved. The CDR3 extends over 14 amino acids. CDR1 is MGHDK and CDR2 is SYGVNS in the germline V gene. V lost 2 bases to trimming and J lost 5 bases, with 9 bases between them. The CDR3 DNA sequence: TGTGCCAGCAGTGAACTTCGGTCTACCGGGGAGCTGTTTTTT. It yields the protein CASSELRSTGELFF.

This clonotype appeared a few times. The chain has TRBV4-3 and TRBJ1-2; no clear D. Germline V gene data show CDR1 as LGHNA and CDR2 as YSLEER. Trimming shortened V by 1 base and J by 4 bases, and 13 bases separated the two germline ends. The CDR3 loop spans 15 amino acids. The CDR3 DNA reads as TGCGCCAGCAGCCAAGGGTCAGGTGACATCTATGGCTACACCTTC. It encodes CASSQGSGDIYGYTF.

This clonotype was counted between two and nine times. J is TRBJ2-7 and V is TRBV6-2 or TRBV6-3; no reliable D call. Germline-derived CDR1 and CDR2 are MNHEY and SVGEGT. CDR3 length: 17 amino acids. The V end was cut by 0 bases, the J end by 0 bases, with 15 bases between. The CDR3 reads CASSYSTGWQASYEQYF. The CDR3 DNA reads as TGTGCCAGCAGTTACTCGACCGGCTGGCAGGCCTCCTACGAGCAGTACTTC.

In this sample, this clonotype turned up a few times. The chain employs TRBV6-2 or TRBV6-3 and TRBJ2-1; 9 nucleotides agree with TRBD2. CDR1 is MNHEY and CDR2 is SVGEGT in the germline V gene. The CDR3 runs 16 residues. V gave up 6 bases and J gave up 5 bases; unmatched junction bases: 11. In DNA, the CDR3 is TGTGCCAGCAGAGCCTGGGTAGCGGGGGTCGACAATGAGCAGTTCTTC. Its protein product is CASRAWVAGVDNEQFF.

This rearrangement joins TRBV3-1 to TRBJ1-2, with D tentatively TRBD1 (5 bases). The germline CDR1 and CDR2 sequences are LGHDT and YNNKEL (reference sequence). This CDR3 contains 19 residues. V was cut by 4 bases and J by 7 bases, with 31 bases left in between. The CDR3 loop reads CASSRGGTFQGMTTGGYTF. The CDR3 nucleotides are TGTGCCAGCAGCCGCGGGGGGACGTTCCAGGGTATGACTACGGGTGGCTACACCTTC.

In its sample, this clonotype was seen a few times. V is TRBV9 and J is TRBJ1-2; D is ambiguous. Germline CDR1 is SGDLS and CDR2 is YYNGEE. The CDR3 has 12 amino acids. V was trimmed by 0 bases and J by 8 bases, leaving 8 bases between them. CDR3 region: CASSVGRGGYTF. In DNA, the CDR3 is TGTGCCAGCAGCGTAGGAAGAGGAGGCTACACCTTC.

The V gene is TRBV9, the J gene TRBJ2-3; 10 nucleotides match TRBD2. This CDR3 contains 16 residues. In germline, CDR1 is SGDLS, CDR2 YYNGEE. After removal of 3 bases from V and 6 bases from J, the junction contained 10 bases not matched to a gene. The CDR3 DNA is TGTGCCAGCAGCGCCGAGTCCAGCGGGGGGGCTGATACGCAGTATTTT. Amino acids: CASSAESSGGADTQYF.

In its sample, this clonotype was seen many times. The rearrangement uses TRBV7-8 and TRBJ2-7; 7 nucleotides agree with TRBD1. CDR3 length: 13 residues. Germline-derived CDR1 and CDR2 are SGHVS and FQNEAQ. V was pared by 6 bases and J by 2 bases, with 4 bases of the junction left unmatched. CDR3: CASSWDSPYEQYF. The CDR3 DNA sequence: TGTGCCAGCAGTTGGGACAGCCCCTACGAGCAGTACTTC.

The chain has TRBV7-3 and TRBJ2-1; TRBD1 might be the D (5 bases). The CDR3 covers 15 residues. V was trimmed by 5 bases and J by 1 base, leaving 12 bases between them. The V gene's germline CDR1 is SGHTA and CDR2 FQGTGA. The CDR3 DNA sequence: TGTGCCAGCAGCCACCCCGACAGATCCTACAATGAGCAGTTCTTC. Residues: CASSHPDRSYNEQFF.

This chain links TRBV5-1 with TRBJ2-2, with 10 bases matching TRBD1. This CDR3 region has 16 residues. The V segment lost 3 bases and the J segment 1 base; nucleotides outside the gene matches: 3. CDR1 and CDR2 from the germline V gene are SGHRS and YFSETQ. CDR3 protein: CASSSGTGVNTGELFF. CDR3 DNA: TGCGCCAGCAGCTCGGGGACAGGGGTGAACACCGGGGAGCTGTTTTTT. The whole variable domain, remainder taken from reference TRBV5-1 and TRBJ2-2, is KAGVTQTPRYLIKTRGQQVTLSCSPISGHRSVSWYQQTPGQGLQFLFEYFSETQRNKGNFPGRFSGRQFSNSRSEMNVSTLELGDSALYLCASSSGTGVNTGELFFGEGSRLTVL.

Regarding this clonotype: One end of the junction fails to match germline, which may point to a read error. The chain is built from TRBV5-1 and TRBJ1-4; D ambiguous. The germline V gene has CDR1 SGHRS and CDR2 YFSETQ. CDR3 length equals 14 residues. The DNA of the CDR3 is TGCGCCAGCAGCTTGTCCGGTTTTGGTGAAAAACGGTTTTTT. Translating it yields CASSLSGFGEKRFF.

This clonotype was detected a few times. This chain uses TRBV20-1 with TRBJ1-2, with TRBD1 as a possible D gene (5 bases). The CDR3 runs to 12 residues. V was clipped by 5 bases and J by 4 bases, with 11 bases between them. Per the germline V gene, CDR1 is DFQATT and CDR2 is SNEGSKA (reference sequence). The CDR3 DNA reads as TGCAGTGCTCGCGGGGCCGGCTATGGCTACACCTTC. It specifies CSARGAGYGYTF.

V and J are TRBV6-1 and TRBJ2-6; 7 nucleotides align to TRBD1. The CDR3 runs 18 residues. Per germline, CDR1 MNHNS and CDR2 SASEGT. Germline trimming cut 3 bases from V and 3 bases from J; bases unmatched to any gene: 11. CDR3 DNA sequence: TGTGCCAGCAGTGAGCTACAGGGGAATATACTTGGGGCCAACGTCCTGACTTTC. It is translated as CASSELQGNILGANVLTF.

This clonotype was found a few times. The CDR3 sequence: CASSVGGTVNTEAFF. In DNA form, the CDR3 reads TGTGCCAGCAGCGTGGGAGGGACAGTGAACACTGAAGCTTTCTTT. This rearrangement joins TRBV9 to TRBJ1-1; TRBD1 agrees at 7 bases. Germline V gene sequence: CDR1 SGDLS, CDR2 YYNGEE. CDR3 length: 15 residues. V shed 2 bases, J shed 0 bases, and the junction held 4 bases outside the gene matches.

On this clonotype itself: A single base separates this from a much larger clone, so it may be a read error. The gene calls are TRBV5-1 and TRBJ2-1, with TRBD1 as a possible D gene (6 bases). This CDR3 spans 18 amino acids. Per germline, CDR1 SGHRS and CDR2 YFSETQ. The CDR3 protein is CASSLGYRTGNSYNERFF. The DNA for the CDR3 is TGCGCCAGCAGCTTGGGCTACCGTACAGGGAACTCCTACAATGAGCGGTTCTTC.